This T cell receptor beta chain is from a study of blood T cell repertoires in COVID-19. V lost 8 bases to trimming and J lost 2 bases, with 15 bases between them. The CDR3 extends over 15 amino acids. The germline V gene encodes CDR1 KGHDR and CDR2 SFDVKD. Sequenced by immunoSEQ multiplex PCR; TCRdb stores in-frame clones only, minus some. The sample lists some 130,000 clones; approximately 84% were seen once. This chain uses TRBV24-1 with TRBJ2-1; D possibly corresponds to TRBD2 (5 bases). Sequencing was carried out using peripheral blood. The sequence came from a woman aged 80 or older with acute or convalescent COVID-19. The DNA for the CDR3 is TGTGCCACCAACCACCCGAAGGGAGCCTACAATGAGCAGTTCTTC. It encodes CATNHPKGAYNEQFF.